This TCR beta chain was sequenced in a study of response to subunit inactivated influenza vaccine. Regarding the study as a whole: Each seasonal influenza vaccination, the authors suggested, recruits few new T cells.

TCRdb independently ran MiXCR on the RT-PCR reads; one entry per CDR3 protein. The sample carries around 500,000 distinct CDR3 sequences, roughly 9.8% recorded once. Trimming pared 6 bases from V and 6 bases from J, leaving 12 bases between. This CDR3 has 12 residues. Germline CDR1 reads SGHTA; CDR2 reads FQGNSA. Details on this clonotype: Its antigen is as yet unknown.

The origin of this receptor is a man in his fifties or sixties who received an inactivated influenza vaccine. This material consisted of PBMCs from blood, taken roughly 47 days after vaccination. The rearrangement links TRBV7-2 to TRBJ2-7; D possibly corresponds to TRBD2 (6 bases). The CDR3 here is CASRGGAIEQYF. The CDR3 DNA is TGTGCCAGCAGGGGGGGAGCGATCGAGCAGTACTTC.